This paragraph reports one T cell receptor (beta chain). Its antigen has not been determined. No much larger clone exists at a distance of one base, and base qualities are not known. Germline trimming amounts to 3 bases on V and 6 bases on J, with 5 as the count of junction bases outside the gene matches. Measured from the cysteine to the phenylalanine, the CDR3 is 13 residues long. The entry retains the CDR3 DNA only, 39 bases that are in frame from base 1. CDR1 and CDR2 are drawn from the germline V gene: KGHSH, LQKENI. The data belong to a study of blood T cell repertoires in COVID-19 (dated by TCRdb to 2020 to 2021). Broadly, across the study: Samples from collaborators originated in the United States, Italy and Spain and spanned both the acute and convalescent phases of COVID-19. The material from the prospective study consisted of cDNA or gDNA derived from T cells, B-cell-depleted T cells, or PBMCs. Subjects who had been exposed to COVID-19, were actively infected with it, or had recovered from it provided the deeply sampled blood TCRbeta repertoires that made up the dataset. The repertoires were released in a freely available public database meant as a resource for research on the immune response to SARS-CoV-2. The samples were drawn from the first 160 participants of the ongoing ImmuneRACE study and from more than 1,000 subjects provided by 6 global collaborators. The sample metadata nearly always contained a de-identified subject ID, COVID-19 status, age in years and sex. Where available, HLA class I and class II types were taken from metadata supplied by the sample provider and were not determined by assay-based typing.

Overall results and qualifications from the work: The amount of clinical and demographic metadata varied by source and participant and was provided uncurated.

TCRbeta CDR3 regions were amplified from genomic DNA by means of the immunoSEQ Assay, a bias-controlled multiplex PCR. In the original analysis: The number of nucleated cells in each sample was estimated from the amplification of reference gene primers within the assay. Sequence reads were collapsed and filtered to measure the absolute abundance of every unique TCRbeta CDR3 rearrangement. For each sample, productive Simpson clonality was calculated as the square root of Simpson's diversity index over productive rearrangements. TCRdb retrieved this table from immuneACCESS and kept in-frame rearrangements only. Not all clones are present; in checked studies, unresolved V genes account for under half, and no reason is known for the remainder. V, J and clone size reflect that table, while D and trimming were determined from the DNA. This sample is represented by some 180,000 clones; roughly 76% of them were singletons. The ten largest clonotypes hold more than 10% of the sample.

At one collaborating source in Seattle, patients were enrolled during active infection and were followed longitudinally through the course of disease. Each collaborating institution followed its own protocols to collect whole blood in K2EDTA tubes. For TCRbeta analysis, collaborators shipped samples as frozen whole blood, isolated PBMCs, or DNA extracted from either of those sample types. The receptor comes from an elderly woman with COVID-19, enrolled during active disease. The chain is encoded by TRBV18 joined to TRBJ2-7, with 7 bases in between that match TRBD1. The sample was peripheral blood. The DNA is as follows: TGTGCCAGCTCACCGGGGACAGTCCCCGAGCAGTACTTC. Its translation reads: CASSPGTVPEQYF.